The source of this TCR beta chain is a study of molecular identifiers for immune sequencing clone quantification. Sorted naive CD8 T cells, about 17,000 to 1,000,000, were sequenced from 10%, 30% or 50% RNA. With regard to this clonotype: Given the absence of the conserved phenylalanine or tryptophan at the CDR3 end, a read error is likely.

TCRdb fed the PCR reads into MiXCR, producing one record per CDR3 protein. The sample gives under 600,000 distinct CDR3 sequences, approximately 25% of which show up once; 0.76% is in the top ten. After removal of 1 base from V and 1 base from J, the junction contained 10 bases not matched to a gene. CDR3 length: 16 amino acids. Germline V gives CDR1 DFQATT, CDR2 SNEGSKA (reference sequence). V is TRBV20-1 and J is TRBJ2-7, with 7 nucleotides matching TRBD1. Input material: naive CD8+ T cells from blood, with Jurkat cell RNA spiked in. Subset indicated: FACS-sorted CD8+CD4-CCR7+CD45RA+ naive T cells. This receptor was identified in a human donor in good health. Some libraries in this study had Jurkat cell RNA spiked in. The CDR3 DNA reads as TGCAGTGCTAGAGGTATACCGGGACAGAGGTCCTACGAGCAGTACTCC. Translating gives CSARGIPGQRSYEQYS.